This TCR beta chain was sequenced in a study of blood T cell repertoires in COVID-19. Study background: Donors in the United States, Italy and Spain gave samples during acute or convalescent COVID-19. PBMCs, B-cell-depleted T cells, or T cells were the source of the cDNA or gDNA that made up the material.

The CDR3 has 13 residues. After removal of 2 bases from V and 5 bases from J, the junction contained 5 bases not matched to a gene. CDR1 is GTSNPN and CDR2 is SVGIG in the germline V gene (reference sequence). Per the original methods: Cell counts per sample came from amplifying reference gene primers. TCRdb's copy holds only in-frame clones and misses some; the assay was immunoSEQ multiplex PCR. That table gives V, J and clone size, and the DNA gave D and trimming. This sample has about 59,000 clones, with less than 75% found just once. This sequence was found in a woman aged 70 to 79 with acute or convalescent COVID-19. Sample: peripheral blood. The V gene is TRBV30, the J gene TRBJ2-7; 8 bases agree with TRBD1. CDR3 amino acids: CAWSRDRTHEQYF. The CDR3 coding sequence is TGTGCCTGGAGTCGGGACAGGACCCACGAGCAGTACTTC.